A single sample is the source of the 12 T cell receptor beta chains below, sequenced in a study of shared clonotypes between healthy human individuals. Measured with immunoSEQ multiplex PCR; TCRdb has only the in-frame clones, and not every one. The data contain about 2.3 million clones, 85% to 95% of them singletons. The source material was naive CD4+ T cells from PBMCs. The subset was: CD45RA+ positively selected. These receptors all stem from a man aged 18 to 29 in good health. Some clones in this sample may be carry-over from other donors' samples.

The chain joins TRBV7-2 to TRBJ2-1; 11 nucleotides agree with TRBD2. This CDR3 is 14 amino acids long. CDR1 and CDR2 (germline): SGHTA, FQGNSA. J was trimmed by 9 bases and V by 5 bases; bases with no gene match: 6. For the CDR3, the DNA is TGTGCCAGCAGCGGGGGACTAGCGGTGATTGAGCAGTTCTTC. Translated, it gives CASSGGLAVIEQFF.

The rearrangement uses TRBV9 and TRBJ2-1; D may be TRBD2 (6 bases). V was shortened by 6 bases and J by 8 bases, with 15 bases between the two germline ends. Germline values: CDR1 SGDLS, CDR2 YYNGEE. The CDR3 spans 13 residues. Written as DNA, the CDR3 is TGTGCCAGCACCCGGGACTTGAGCCATGAGCAGTTCTTC. Its protein is CASTRDLSHEQFF.

Details on this clone: This sample includes further DNA sequences coding for the same CDR3. The rearrangement joins TRBV6-6 to TRBJ2-7, with TRBD2 matching over 9 bases. The germline V gene encodes CDR1 MNHNY and CDR2 SVGAGI (reference sequence). V gave up 6 bases and J gave up 2 bases; unmatched junction bases: 2. The CDR3 sequence is 13 residues long. The CDR3 bases are TGTGCCAGCAGGACTAGCGGAGCCTACGAGCAGTACTTC. Amino acid sequence: CASRTSGAYEQYF.

The chain is built from TRBV6-1 and TRBJ2-1, with a weak D call TRBD1 (6 bases). The germline gives CDR1 MNHNS, CDR2 SASEGT. The germline V and J ends were trimmed by 3 bases and 5 bases, with 14 bases remaining between them. The CDR3 has 15 residues. The CDR3, as DNA: TGTGCCAGCAGTGATAACCGATGGGACAACAATGAGCAGTTCTTC. Protein product: CASSDNRWDNNEQFF.

This chain uses TRBV27 with TRBJ2-1; weak D call: TRBD2 (6 bases). This CDR3 comprises 16 residues. In germline, CDR1 is MNHEY, CDR2 SMNVEV (reference sequence). Trimming removed 6 bases from V and 0 bases from J, with 15 bases in between. CDR3 sequence reads: CASSTRDSSSYNEQFF. DNA for the CDR3: TGTGCCAGCAGCACGCGGGACTCGAGCTCCTACAATGAGCAGTTCTTC.

Worth noting for this clone: This specimen includes other DNA sequences encoding the same CDR3. The rearrangement joins TRBV9 to TRBJ2-5; weak D call: TRBD1 (6 bases). Trimming took off 0 bases at V and 2 bases at J, with 8 bases between the two ends. Germline loops: CDR1 SGDLS, CDR2 YYNGEE. This CDR3 contains 14 residues. The CDR3 loop is CASSVGGQQETQYF. CDR3 coding DNA: TGTGCCAGCAGCGTAGGGGGACAACAAGAGACCCAGTACTTC.

A remark on this clone: Additional DNA sequences in this sample encode the identical CDR3. The chain combines TRBV5-1 with TRBJ1-2, with 8 bases fitting TRBD1. V dropped 2 bases and J dropped 0; count of bases not matched to a gene: 3. This CDR3 is 15 amino acids long. Per the germline V gene, CDR1 is SGHRS and CDR2 is YFSETQ. The CDR3 loop is CASSFGQGANYGYTF. CDR3 nucleotides: TGCGCCAGCAGCTTCGGACAGGGCGCTAACTATGGCTACACCTTC. The variable domain in full, completed from reference TRBV5-1 and TRBJ1-2, reads KAGVTQTPRYLIKTRGQQVTLSCSPISGHRSVSWYQQTPGQGLQFLFEYFSETQRNKGNFPGRFSGRQFSNSRSEMNVSTLELGDSALYLCASSFGQGANYGYTFGSGTRLTVV.

The chain uses TRBV5-1 and TRBJ2-7, with D possibly being TRBD2 (5 bases). CDR1 and CDR2 from the germline V gene are SGHRS and YFSETQ. The V gene lost 4 bases and the J gene lost 1 base, with 12 bases spanning the gap. The CDR3 contains 14 residues. CDR3 in DNA: TGCGCCAGCAGCCTCGGATGGACTTCCTACGAGCAGTACTTC. Its protein product is CASSLGWTSYEQYF.

J is TRBJ2-7 and V is TRBV29-1; D unclear. V was clipped by 5 bases and J by 4 bases, with 15 bases between them. Germline V CDR1 and CDR2: SQVTM, ANQGSEA. The CDR3 totals 13 residues. CDR3 nucleotides: TGCAGCGTTCGTGAGAGTGGTCGTTACGAGCAGTACTTC. Translation: CSVRESGRYEQYF.

As regards this clone: Other DNA sequences from this sample encode an identical CDR3 as well. The chain carries TRBV7-6 and TRBJ1-1, with D perhaps matching TRBD1 (6 bases). This CDR3 spans 13 amino acids. CDR1 and CDR2 (germline): SGHVS, FNYEAQ. Trimming stripped 4 bases from V and 4 bases from J, with 10 bases between. For the CDR3, the DNA is TGTGCCAGCAGCTCCGTCAGGGGCACTGAAGCTTTCTTT. It translates to CASSSVRGTEAFF. Together with reference TRBV7-6 and TRBJ1-1, the CDR3 gives the full variable domain: GAGVSQSPRYKVTKRGQDVALRCDPISGHVSLYWYRQALGQGPEFLTYFNYEAQQDKSGLPNDRFSAERPEGSISTLTIQRTEQRDSAMYRCASSSVRGTEAFFGQGTRLTVV.

This chain joins TRBV27 and TRBJ1-1; 10 bases agree with TRBD1. Germline V gene lookup returns CDR1 MNHEY and CDR2 SMNVEV (reference sequence). V was pared by 6 bases and J by 5 bases, with 12 bases of the junction left unmatched. The CDR3 spans 16 residues. Here the CDR3 reads CASRWGGTGVRTEAFF. CDR3 DNA: TGTGCCAGCAGATGGGGTGGGACAGGGGTTCGGACTGAAGCTTTCTTT.

This chain links TRBV7-2 with TRBJ2-7, with 7 bases identical to TRBD2. CDR1 and CDR2 from the germline V gene are SGHTA and FQGNSA. The CDR3 is 15 amino acids. The J segment lost 0 bases and the V segment lost 0 bases, leaving 2 bases of the junction unmatched. CDR3 coding DNA: TGTGCCAGCAGCTTAGCGCGGGGGAGCTCCTACGAGCAGTACTTC. As protein: CASSLARGSSYEQYF.